This T cell receptor beta chain was identified in a study of neurological immune-mediated disorders. There are many counts of this clonotype. Its specificity is unknown. By 5'RACE with 10-nucleotide random UMIs, the cDNA was made. One entry per CDR3 protein results from TCRdb running MiXCR on the 5' RACE reads. The sample yields 84,000 or so distinct CDR3 sequences, about 9.4% seen once. The CDR3 runs to 16 residues. V lost 6 bases to trimming and J lost 5 bases; unmatched junction nucleotides: 14. General observations from the study: HTLV-1-associated myelopathy had the most TCR clonal expansion, while multiple sclerosis had the least, a level that fell below healthy controls.

The sequence was collected from a man aged 35 to 55 in good health. Sequenced: PBMCs. J is TRBJ2-7 and V is TRBV12-3 or TRBV12-4; 9 bases line up with TRBD2. The DNA of the CDR3 is TGTGCCAGCAGCGCGGGGGGGAAGACAGGGTCCCACGAGCAGTACTTC. Translating gives CASSAGGKTGSHEQYF.